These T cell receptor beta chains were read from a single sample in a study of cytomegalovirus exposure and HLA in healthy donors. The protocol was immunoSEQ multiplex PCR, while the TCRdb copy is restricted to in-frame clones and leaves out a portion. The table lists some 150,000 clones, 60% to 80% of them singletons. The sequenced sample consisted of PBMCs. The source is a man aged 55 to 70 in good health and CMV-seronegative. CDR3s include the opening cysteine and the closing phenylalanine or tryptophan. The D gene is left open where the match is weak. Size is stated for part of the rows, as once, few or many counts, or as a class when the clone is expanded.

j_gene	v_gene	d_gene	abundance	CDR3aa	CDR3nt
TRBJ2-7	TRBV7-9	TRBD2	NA	CASSLQSLAGGRYEQYF	TGTGCCAGCAGCTTGCAAAGCTTAGCGGGAGGAAGATACGAGCAGTACTTC
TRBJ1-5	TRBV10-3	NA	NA	CAISEAGGGGNQPQHF	TGTGCCATCAGTGAGGCTGGCGGGGGAGGGAATCAGCCCCAGCATTTT
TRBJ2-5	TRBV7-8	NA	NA	CASRNTGNLETQYF	TGTGCCAGCAGGAACACAGGGAACTTAGAGACCCAGTACTTC
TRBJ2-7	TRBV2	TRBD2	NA	CASSVPSGGAYEQYF	TGTGCCAGCAGTGTACCTAGCGGGGGAGCCTACGAGCAGTACTTC
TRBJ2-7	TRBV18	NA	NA	CASSPGSTFYEQYF	TGTGCCAGCTCGCCCGGGTCCACCTTTTACGAGCAGTACTTC
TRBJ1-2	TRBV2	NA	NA	CASRAGERYRYTF	TGTGCCAGCAGGGCAGGGGAGCGCTATCGCTACACCTTC
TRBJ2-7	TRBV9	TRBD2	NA	CASSVGGTSPYEQYF	TGTGCCAGCAGCGTGGGGGGGACTAGCCCCTACGAGCAGTACTTC
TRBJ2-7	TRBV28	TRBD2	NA	CASSSSGYYEQYF	TGTGCCAGCAGTTCTAGCGGATACTACGAGCAGTACTTC
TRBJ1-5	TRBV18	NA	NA	CASSRGANSNQPQHF	TGTGCCAGCTCCCGGGGAGCGAATAGCAATCAGCCCCAGCATTTT
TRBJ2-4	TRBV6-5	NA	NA	CASRDRAGQNIQYF	TGTGCCAGCAGAGACCGGGCGGGCCAAAACATTCAGTACTTC
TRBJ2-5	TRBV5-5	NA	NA	CASSPPRGATQYF	TGTGCCAGCAGCCCACCCAGGGGTGCGACCCAGTACTTC
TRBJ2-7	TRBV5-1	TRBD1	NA	CASRRGQGAYEQYF	TGCGCCAGCAGACGCGGACAGGGGGCGTACGAGCAGTACTTC
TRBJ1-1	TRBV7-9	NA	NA	CASSLGKGTGFMNTEAFF	TGTGCCAGCAGCTTAGGGAAGGGTACAGGGTTTATGAACACTGAAGCTTTCTTT
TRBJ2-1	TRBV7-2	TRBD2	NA	CASSLGASGGTDEQFF	TGTGCCAGCAGCTTAGGCGCTAGCGGGGGTACGGATGAGCAGTTCTTC
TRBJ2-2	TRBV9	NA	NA	CASSAVPTNTGELFF	TGTGCCAGCAGCGCGGTTCCTACGAACACCGGGGAGCTGTTTTTT
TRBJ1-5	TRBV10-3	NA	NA	CATGEGGSNQPQHF	TGTGCCACGGGGGAGGGCGGAAGCAATCAGCCCCAGCATTTT
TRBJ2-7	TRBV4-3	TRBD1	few	CASSQDPGGHNEQYF	TGCGCCAGCAGCCAAGACCCAGGGGGTCACAACGAGCAGTACTTC
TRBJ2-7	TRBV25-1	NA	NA	CASSSIRFGYEQYF	TGTGCCAGCAGTTCTATTAGATTCGGCTACGAGCAGTACTTC
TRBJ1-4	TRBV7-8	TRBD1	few	CASTPQGALANEKLFF	TGTGCCAGCACCCCGCAGGGGGCTTTGGCTAATGAAAAACTGTTTTTT
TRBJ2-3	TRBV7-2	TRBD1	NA	CASSLGTGSTDTQYF	TGTGCCAGCAGCTTAGGGACAGGTAGCACAGATACGCAGTATTTT
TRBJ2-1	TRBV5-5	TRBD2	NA	CASSRGLAGIQSEQFF	TGTGCCAGCAGCCGGGGACTAGCGGGAATCCAAAGTGAGCAGTTCTTC
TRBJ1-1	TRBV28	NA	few	CASPPGVGSSTEAFF	TGTGCCAGTCCCCCGGGGGTAGGGTCGAGCACTGAAGCTTTCTTT